The 13 T cell receptor beta chains presented below share a single source sample, sequenced in a study of regulatory T cells in long-lasting Graves disease. Time point: newly diagnosed GD, antithyroid drugs for less than 3 months. PBMC RNA served as the TCR library source. Arm-PCR of CDR3 regions and iRepertoire HTBI primers were the basis on which TCR beta libraries were built. TCRdb analysed the multiplex PCR reads with MiXCR anew, one entry per CDR3 protein. Of hundreds of thousands of distinct CDR3 sequences in the sample, 15% were seen once. Sequencing used peripheral blood mononuclear cells (PBMCs), obtained at new diagnosis, from a patient treated with antithyroid drugs. Receptors originate from a female donor with Graves disease.

This clonotype appeared many times. The V gene is TRBV30, the J gene TRBJ2-1; the D is unclear. The CDR3 contains 15 residues. V lost 0 bases to trimming and J lost 5 bases, with 14 bases between them. Germline values: CDR1 GTSNPN, CDR2 SVGIG (reference sequence). CDR3 DNA: TGTGCCTGGAGTGTAGGCGGCAGCGACCACAATGAGCAGTTCTTC. Amino acid sequence: CAWSVGGSDHNEQFF.

This clonotype was seen many times. CDR3 coding DNA: TGCAGCGTTGCAGGGTGGGGACAGGGGAACACTGAAGCTTTCTTT. The encoded protein is CSVAGWGQGNTEAFF. This chain joins TRBV29-1 and TRBJ1-1; 9 bases fit TRBD1. Trimming removed 4 bases from V and 1 base from J; junction bases left unmatched: 7. Germline V gene data show CDR1 as SQVTM and CDR2 as ANQGSEA. This CDR3 is built from 15 residues.

This clonotype was counted many times. V and J are TRBV12-3 or TRBV12-4 and TRBJ2-2, with TRBD1 matching 9 bases. The CDR3 spans 15 residues. V lost 3 bases, J lost 5 bases, and 4 bases stayed unmatched. DNA of the CDR3: TGTGCCAGCAGTTTCGGGACAGGGTATACCGGGGAGCTGTTTTTT. It is translated as CASSFGTGYTGELFF.

This clonotype was picked up many times. J is TRBJ2-7 and V is TRBV5-1, with 15 bases identical to TRBD2. The length of the CDR3 is 15 residues. The ends lost 3 bases at V and 7 bases at J; junction bases unmatched: 5. Germline V gene lookup returns CDR1 SGHRS and CDR2 YFSETQ. CDR3 bases: TGCGCCAGCAGCTGGACTAGCGGGGGGGCTGAAGAGCAGTACTTC. It is translated as CASSWTSGGAEEQYF.

The J gene is TRBJ1-1, the V gene TRBV30; D uncertain. Trimming shortened V by 1 base and J by 8 bases, and 8 bases separated the two germline ends. The germline CDR1 and CDR2 sequences are GTSNPN and SVGIG (reference sequence). The CDR3 is 11 residues long. The DNA for the CDR3 is TGTGCCTGGAGTGAGATGACAGAAGCTTTCTTT. The encoded protein is CAWSEMTEAFF.

This clonotype was detected ten times or more. The V gene is TRBV9, the J gene TRBJ1-2, with D perhaps TRBD1 (6 bases). The V end lost 4 bases, the J end lost 4 bases, and 14 bases lay between the germline ends. CDR1 and CDR2 (germline): SGDLS, YYNGEE. The CDR3 is 14 residues long. CDR3 sequence: CASSPADSSYGYTF. The CDR3 bases are TGTGCCAGCAGCCCAGCGGACAGTTCCTATGGCTACACCTTC. Together with reference TRBV9 and TRBJ1-2, the CDR3 gives the full variable domain: DSGVTQTPKHLITATGQRVTLRCSPRSGDLSVYWYQQSLDQGLQFLIQYYNGEERAKGNILERFSAQQFPDLHSELNLSSLELGDSALYFCASSPADSSYGYTFGSGTRLTVV.

This clonotype has at least ten counts. Relative to the germline gene, one junction end is altered; a read error may explain this. V gene TRBV20-1 combines with J gene TRBJ1-3; D is uncertain. In germline, CDR1 is DFQATT, CDR2 SNEGSKA (reference sequence). This CDR3 is 11 amino acids long. Here the CDR3 reads CSGRKGNTIYF. The DNA for the CDR3 is TGCAGTGGTAGAAAGGGAAACACCATATATTTT.

The chain employs TRBV12-3 or TRBV12-4 and TRBJ2-3, with 7 positions matching TRBD2. With 11 bases clipped from V and 4 bases from J, the junction kept 9 bases outside the gene matches. The CDR3 runs to 13 residues. The DNA for the CDR3 is TGTGCCGGAGCGGGGAAGCTTTCAGATACGCAGTATTTT. Its protein is CAGAGKLSDTQYF.

The chain combines TRBV18 with TRBJ2-5, with D perhaps matching TRBD1 (6 bases). This CDR3 spans 14 amino acids. The V end lost 1 base, the J end lost 3 bases, and 9 bases lay between the germline ends. The germline V gene encodes CDR1 KGHSH and CDR2 LQKENI. This CDR3 is CASSPQGVKETQYF. CDR3 coding DNA: TGTGCCAGCTCACCACAGGGGGTAAAAGAGACCCAGTACTTC.

V is TRBV7-3 and J is TRBJ2-1, with D perhaps TRBD1 (5 bases). The CDR3 runs to 15 residues. Trimming left V 3 bases short and J 8 bases short, with 17 bases between. CDR1 and CDR2 (germline): SGHTA, FQGTGA. The CDR3 DNA reads TGTGCCAGCAGCTTTTGGGGCGTTGCAGGTGATGAGCAGTTCTTC. Its translation: CASSFWGVAGDEQFF. The entire variable domain, with the rest obtained from reference TRBV7-3 and TRBJ2-1, is as follows: GAGVSQTPSNKVTEKGKYVELRCDPISGHTALYWYRQSLGQGPEFLIYFQGTGAADDSGLPNDRFFAVRPEGSVSTLKIQRTERGDSAVYLCASSFWGVAGDEQFFGPGTRLTVL.

The CDR3, as DNA: TGTGCCAGCAGTTATCAGGGGGCACTCTTGTTCTTC. It encodes CASSYQGALLFF. The V call is TRBV7-9, the J call TRBJ2-1; 8 bases align to TRBD1. The CDR3 consists of 12 residues. Losses at the gene ends were 6 bases for V and 15 bases for J; bases not matched to a gene: 10. From germline, CDR1 is SEHNR and CDR2 FQNEAQ (reference sequence). The full variable domain, in which reference TRBV7-9 and TRBJ2-1 provide the parts outside the CDR3, is DTGVSQNPRHKITKRGQNVTFRCDPISEHNRLYWYRQTLGQGPEFLTYFQNEAQLEKSRLLSDRFSAERPKGSFSTLEIQRTEQGDSAMYLCASSYQGALLFFGPGTRLTVL.

The sample holds a few counts of this clonotype. V is TRBV6-9 and J is TRBJ2-1; D is unclear. The CDR3 is made up of 15 amino acids. Germline CDR1 MNHGY, CDR2 SVAAGI. V was cut by 3 bases and J by 8 bases, with 17 bases left in between. CDR3: CASSYRRPERDEQFF. As DNA, the CDR3 is TGTGCCAGCAGTTACCGACGTCCTGAGCGCGATGAGCAGTTCTTC.

This clonotype was detected ten times or more. The chain carries TRBV10-1 and TRBJ1-1, with 9 bases aligning to TRBD1. Unmatched junction bases numbered 6, after V lost 2 bases and J lost 5 bases. Germline V gene data show CDR1 as WNHNN and CDR2 as SYGVQD (reference sequence). The CDR3 runs 15 residues. The CDR3 nucleotides are TGCGCCAGCAGTGAGCCACAGGGGGCGAGGACTGAAGCTTTCTTT. Amino acids: CASSEPQGARTEAFF.